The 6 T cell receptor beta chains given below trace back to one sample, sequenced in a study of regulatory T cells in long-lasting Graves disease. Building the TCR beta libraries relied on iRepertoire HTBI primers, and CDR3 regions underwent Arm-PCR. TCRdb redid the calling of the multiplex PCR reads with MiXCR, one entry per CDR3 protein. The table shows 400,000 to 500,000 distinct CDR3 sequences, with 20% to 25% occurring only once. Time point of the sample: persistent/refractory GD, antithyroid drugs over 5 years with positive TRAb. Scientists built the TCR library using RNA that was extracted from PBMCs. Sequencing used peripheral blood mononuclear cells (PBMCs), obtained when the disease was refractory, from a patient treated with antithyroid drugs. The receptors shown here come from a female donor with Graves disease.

The CDR3 loop reads CASSIDQGTLDEQYF. DNA of the CDR3: TGTGCCAGTAGTATAGACCAGGGGACCCTCGACGAGCAGTACTTC. This chain joins TRBV19 and TRBJ2-7; a possible D gene is TRBD1 (6 bases). Germline loops: CDR1 LNHDA, CDR2 SQIVND (reference sequence). The CDR3 sequence is 15 residues long. V shed 0 bases and J shed 5 bases, with 14 bases lying between them.

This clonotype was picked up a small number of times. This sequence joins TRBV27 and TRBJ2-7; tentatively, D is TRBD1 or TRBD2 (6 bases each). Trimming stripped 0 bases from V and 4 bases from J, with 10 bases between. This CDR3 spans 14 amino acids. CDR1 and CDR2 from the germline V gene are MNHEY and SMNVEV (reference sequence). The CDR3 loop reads CASSLSKGGYEQYF. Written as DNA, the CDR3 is TGTGCCAGCAGTTTATCGAAGGGGGGATACGAGCAGTACTTC.

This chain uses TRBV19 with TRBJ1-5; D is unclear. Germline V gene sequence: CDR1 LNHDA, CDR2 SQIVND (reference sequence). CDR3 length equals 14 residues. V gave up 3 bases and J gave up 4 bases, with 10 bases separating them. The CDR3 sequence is CASSIWGGNQPQHF. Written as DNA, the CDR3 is TGTGCCAGTAGTATCTGGGGTGGGAATCAGCCCCAGCATTTT.

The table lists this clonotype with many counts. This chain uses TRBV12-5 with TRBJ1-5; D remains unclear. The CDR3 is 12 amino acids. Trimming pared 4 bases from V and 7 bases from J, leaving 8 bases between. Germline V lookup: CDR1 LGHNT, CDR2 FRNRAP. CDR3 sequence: CASGSKIQPQHF. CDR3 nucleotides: TGTGCTAGTGGTTCCAAGATCCAGCCCCAGCATTTT.

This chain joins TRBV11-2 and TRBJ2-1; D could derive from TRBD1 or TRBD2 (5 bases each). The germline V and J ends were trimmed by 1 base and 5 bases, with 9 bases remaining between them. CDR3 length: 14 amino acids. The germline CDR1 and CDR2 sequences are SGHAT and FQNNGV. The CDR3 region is CASSLVGANNEQFF. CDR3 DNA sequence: TGTGCCAGCAGCTTAGTCGGGGCCAACAATGAGCAGTTCTTC. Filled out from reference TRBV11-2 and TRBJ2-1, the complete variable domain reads EAGVAQSPRYKIIEKRQSVAFWCNPISGHATLYWYQQILGQGPKLLIQFQNNGVVDDSQLPKDRFSAERLKGVDSTLKIQPAKLEDSAVYLCASSLVGANNEQFFGPGTRLTVL.

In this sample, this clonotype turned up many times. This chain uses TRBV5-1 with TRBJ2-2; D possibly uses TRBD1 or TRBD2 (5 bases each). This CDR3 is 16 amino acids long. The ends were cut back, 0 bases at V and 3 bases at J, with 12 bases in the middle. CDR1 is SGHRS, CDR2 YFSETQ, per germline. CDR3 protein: CASSLGRDRYTGELFF. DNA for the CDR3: TGCGCCAGCAGCTTGGGACGGGACCGCTACACCGGGGAGCTGTTTTTT.